These 14 T cell receptor beta chains share one sample of origin, sequenced in a study of T cell repertoires in cytomegalovirus infection. TCRdb used MiXCR to reprocess the reads, holding one entry per CDR3 protein. Among a few hundred thousand distinct CDR3 sequences listed, approximately 17% were seen once. The source material was CD8+ T cells from PBMCs. These receptors were collected from a human donor in good health (CMV status not recorded). Some clones in this sample may be carry-over from other donors' samples.

This clonotype was picked up a small number of times. The rearrangement uses TRBV14 and TRBJ2-7, with D perhaps matching TRBD1 (5 bases). From germline, CDR1 is SGHDN and CDR2 FVKESK. The V gene lost 0 bases and the J gene lost 2 bases, with 11 bases spanning the gap. This CDR3 spans 15 amino acids. CDR3 DNA sequence: TGTGCCAGCAGCCAAGAGCCAGGGCTGACCTACGAGCAGTACTTC. Its translation: CASSQEPGLTYEQYF. Full variable domain (outside the CDR3, taken from reference TRBV14 and TRBJ2-7): EAGVTQFPSHSVIEKGQTVTLRCDPISGHDNLYWYRRVMGKEIKFLLHFVKESKQDESGMPNNRFLAERTGGTYSTLKVQPAELEDSGVYFCASSQEPGLTYEQYFGPGTRLTVT.

The V call is TRBV5-1, the J call TRBJ1-1; no firm D call. Germline V CDR1 and CDR2: SGHRS, YFSETQ. There are 14 residues in the CDR3. V dropped 1 base and J dropped 1 base, with 8 bases sitting between them. CDR3 region: CASSLPGPNTEAFF. CDR3 nucleotides: TGCGCCAGCAGCTTGCCAGGCCCGAACACTGAAGCTTTCTTT.

This chain connects TRBV9 to TRBJ2-1, with 16 positions matching TRBD2. This CDR3 is 15 amino acids long. Unmatched junction bases numbered 8, after V lost 2 bases and J lost 15 bases. Germline V gene sequence: CDR1 SGDLS, CDR2 YYNGEE. The CDR3 reads CASSVGTSGGARLFF. In DNA, the CDR3 is TGTGCCAGCAGCGTCGGGACTAGCGGGGGGGCCCGACTGTTCTTC.

Many counts were recorded for this clonotype. V gene TRBV6-1 combines with J gene TRBJ1-1; D is unclear. V was cut by 5 bases and J by 5 bases, with 12 bases left in between. CDR3 length equals 13 residues. Germline loops: CDR1 MNHNS, CDR2 SASEGT. CDR3 sequence: CASSLMTGTEAFF. The CDR3 coding sequence is TGTGCCAGCAGTCTTATGACGGGGACTGAAGCTTTCTTT.

The chain combines TRBV29-1 with TRBJ1-2; weak D call: TRBD1 (5 bases). The V gene lost 7 bases and the J gene lost 0 bases, with 12 bases spanning the gap. The CDR3 is made up of 13 amino acids. Germline CDR1 is SQVTM and CDR2 is ANQGSEA. The CDR3 coding sequence is TGCAGCGCCATGGACACTTCTAACTATGGCTACACCTTC. Translated, it gives CSAMDTSNYGYTF.

This clonotype was counted between two and nine times. The genes are TRBV5-6 and TRBJ2-7; 8 positions agree with TRBD2. There are 15 residues in the CDR3. Germline lookup yields CDR1 SGHDT and CDR2 YYEEEE. Trimming removed 4 bases from V and 0 bases from J; junction bases left unmatched: 6. CDR3 coding DNA: TGTGCCAGCAGCCCCGGGCGGGGGGACTCCTACGAGCAGTACTTC. It encodes CASSPGRGDSYEQYF.

There are many counts of this clonotype. This chain links TRBV11-3 with TRBJ2-1; 9 nucleotides agree with TRBD2. Trimming took 5 bases from V and 3 from J; bases not matched to a gene: 8. The V gene's germline CDR1 is SGHNT and CDR2 YENEEA. The CDR3 runs to 16 residues. The CDR3 protein is CASSPQSGGNYNEQFF. CDR3 coding DNA: TGTGCCAGCAGCCCCCAGAGCGGGGGGAACTACAATGAGCAGTTCTTC. The variable domain in full, completed from reference TRBV11-3 and TRBJ2-1, reads EAGVVQSPRYKIIEKKQPVAFWCNPISGHNTLYWYLQNLGQGPELLIRYENEEAVDDSQLPKDRFSAERLKGVDSTLKIQPAELGDSAVYLCASSPQSGGNYNEQFFGPGTRLTVL.

This clonotype was counted many times. The chain recombines TRBV6-6 with TRBJ2-1; possibly TRBD1 or TRBD2 for D (6 bases each). The CDR3 is 15 residues long. Trimming pared 0 bases from V and 9 bases from J, leaving 15 bases between. CDR1 and CDR2 from the germline V gene are MNHNY and SVGAGI (reference sequence). The CDR3 sequence is CASSYSQGTGGEQFF. CDR3 coding DNA: TGTGCCAGCAGTTACTCGCAGGGGACTGGGGGTGAGCAGTTCTTC.

This clonotype turned up a few times. The genes are TRBV7-6 and TRBJ2-1; 8 nucleotides match TRBD2. Trimming at V came to 5 bases and at J to 6 bases, leaving 6 bases not matched to a gene. The CDR3 sequence is 14 residues long. The germline gives CDR1 SGHVS, CDR2 FNYEAQ. Here the CDR3 DNA reads TGTGCCAGCAGCCTAATCGGGACTAGCAATGAGCAGTTCTTC. Its protein is CASSLIGTSNEQFF.

This clonotype was counted at least ten times. An end of the junction differs from the germline gene, which may be a read error. The chain combines TRBV7-4 with TRBJ2-5, with D perhaps TRBD1 or TRBD2 (6 bases each). This CDR3 is 15 amino acids long. Germline CDR1 SGHVT, CDR2 SQSDAQ. CDR3 amino acids: CASTLGGGPGETQYF. Written as DNA, the CDR3 is TGTGCCAGCACCTTAGGAGGGGGGCCCGGGGAGACCCAGTACTTC.

J is TRBJ1-3 and V is TRBV12-5; D not resolved. Germline V lookup: CDR1 LGHNT, CDR2 FRNRAP. CDR3 length: 12 amino acids. V lost 6 bases and J lost 4, with 7 bases in between. CDR3 in amino acids: CASGLEGNTIYF. The CDR3 bases are TGTGCTAGTGGCCTCGAAGGAAACACCATATATTTT.

CDR3 sequence (DNA): TGCGCCAGCAGCCCGACCGGCGGACTAGGAAATGATGAGCAGTTCTTC. This encodes CASSPTGGLGNDEQFF. The rearrangement links TRBV4-1 to TRBJ2-1; 7 nucleotides match TRBD2. The CDR3 length is 16 residues. The germline gives CDR1 MGHRA, CDR2 YSYEKL. The trim removed 4 bases at V and 8 bases at J, leaving 14 bases unmatched.

The chain recombines TRBV12-3 or TRBV12-4 with TRBJ2-2, with no clear D. V dropped 3 bases and J dropped 6 bases, with 8 bases sitting between them. CDR3 length equals 13 residues. The CDR3 reads CASSFGFSGELFF. CDR3 nucleotide sequence: TGTGCCAGCAGTTTCGGGTTCTCCGGGGAGCTGTTTTTT.

A few counts support this clonotype. The chain recombines TRBV5-1 with TRBJ2-3; TRBD1 aligns across 8 bases. The CDR3 loop spans 16 amino acids. The ends lost 7 bases at V and 5 bases at J; junction bases unmatched: 15. Germline lookup yields CDR1 SGHRS and CDR2 YFSETQ. The CDR3 reads CASGKWTGSLGDTQYF. The CDR3, as DNA: TGCGCCAGCGGGAAATGGACAGGGAGTTTAGGAGATACGCAGTATTTT.